The rows below give T cell receptor beta chains drawn from one sample of a study of Tregs in tolerant kidney transplant recipients. This table comes from immunoSEQ multiplex PCR, and its TCRdb copy is limited to in-frame clones, with some not included. The profile shows 20,000 to 25,000 clones, roughly 80% of them singletons. The sequences come from CD8+ T cells from blood (PBMCs), collected 6 months after the transplant. These receptors originate from a human patient who received a combined kidney and bone marrow transplant. Some T cells may be the graft donor's. Both conserved end residues are part of each CDR3. The D gene is left open where the match is weak. Not all rows give a size; the values are once, few, many and, for expanded clones, a class.

>TRBD2|TRBV28|TRBJ2-3|-|14
CASAQRGGADTQYF
TGTGCCAGCGCCCAGCGGGGGGGCGCAGATACGCAGTATTTT
>-|TRBV12-5|TRBJ1-2|once|16
CASGLVLRTAIYGYTF
TGTGCTAGTGGTTTGGTACTGAGGACAGCCATTTATGGCTACACCTTC
>-|TRBV7-6|TRBJ2-2|-|13
CASSFTNTGELFF
TGTGCCAGCAGCTTTACGAACACCGGGGAGCTGTTTTTT
>TRBD2|TRBV2|TRBJ2-5|-|14
CASRLAGGMETQYF
TGTGCCAGCAGACTAGCGGGGGGCATGGAGACCCAGTACTTC
>-|TRBV6-5|TRBJ1-1|-|15
CASSYSRGYDTEAFF
TGTGCCAGCAGTTACTCGAGAGGGTATGACACTGAAGCTTTCTTT
>TRBD2|TRBV7-3|TRBJ2-3|-|16
CASSLLAGGSTDTQYF
TGTGCCAGCAGCTTACTAGCGGGGGGAAGCACAGATACGCAGTATTTT
>-|TRBV29-1|TRBJ2-7|-|12
CSVVRGPYEQYF
TGCAGCGTTGTTCGGGGTCCCTACGAGCAGTACTTC
>TRBD1|TRBV4-1|TRBJ2-7|-|16
CASSPRWTGFSDEQYF
TGCGCCAGCAGCCCAAGATGGACAGGGTTCAGCGACGAGCAGTACTTC
>TRBD1|TRBV19|TRBJ1-1|-|17
CASSIAGTGSVNTEAFF
TGTGCCAGTAGTATAGCCGGGACAGGGAGCGTGAACACTGAAGCTTTCTTT
>TRBD1|TRBV2|TRBJ2-2|-|17
CASSSTGADFLTGELFF
TGTGCCAGCAGCTCGACAGGGGCCGATTTTCTAACCGGGGAGCTGTTTTTT
>-|TRBV11-2|TRBJ2-7|-|15
CASSLAGWLAYEQYF
TGTGCCAGCAGCTTGGCGGGGTGGCTTGCCTACGAGCAGTACTTC
>TRBD1|TRBV25-1|TRBJ1-1|-|13
CASVFSGGTEAFF
TGTGCCAGCGTCTTCTCAGGGGGAACCGAAGCTTTCTTT
>-|TRBV10-3|TRBJ1-2|-|14
CAIKDPTGNYGYTF
TGTGCCATCAAAGACCCAACCGGGAACTATGGCTACACCTTC
>-|TRBV9|TRBJ1-1|-|14
CASSVESLNTEAFF
TGTGCCAGCAGCGTAGAGAGCCTGAACACTGAAGCTTTCTTT
>-|TRBV27|TRBJ1-5|-|16
CASSLGGLLSNQPQHF
TGTGCCAGCAGTTTAGGGGGACTCCTGAGCAATCAGCCCCAGCATTTT
>TRBD2|TRBV6-5|TRBJ2-7|-|15
CASSYMAGGSYEQYF
TGTGCCAGCAGTTACATGGCGGGAGGTTCCTACGAGCAGTACTTC
>-|TRBV11-2|TRBJ2-7|-|13
CASSLARVYEQYF
TGTGCCAGCAGCTTAGCCCGGGTATACGAGCAGTACTTC
>-|TRBV5-6|TRBJ1-2|few|15
CASSLVTGPNYGYTF
TGTGCCAGCAGCTTGGTTACAGGACCTAACTATGGCTACACCTTC
>-|TRBV11-3|TRBJ1-1|-|17
CASSFKGGAGMNTEAFF
TGTGCCAGCAGCTTTAAGGGGGGGGCGGGGATGAACACTGAAGCTTTCTTT
>TRBD1|TRBV19|TRBJ1-5|-|19
CASSPSPGTGRLSNQPQHF
TGTGCCAGTAGTCCTAGTCCCGGGACAGGGCGATTGAGCAATCAGCCCCAGCATTTT
>-|TRBV21-1|TRBJ1-6|-|14
CASSKGTVYSPLHF
TGTGCCAGCAGCAAAGGAACAGTCTATTCACCCCTCCACTTT
>-|TRBV30|TRBJ1-5|-|15
CAWSADSSVNQPQHF
TGTGCCTGGAGTGCGGACAGTTCAGTCAATCAGCCCCAGCATTTT
>TRBD1|TRBV7-9|TRBJ2-7|-|15
CASSPVGTEAYEQYF
TGTGCCAGCAGCCCGGTTGGGACAGAGGCCTACGAGCAGTACTTC
>-|TRBV4-2|TRBJ1-1|-|16
CASSPNRARLNTEAFF
TGTGCCAGCAGCCCCAACAGGGCCCGGCTTAACACTGAAGCTTTCTTT
>TRBD2|TRBV6-5|TRBJ2-7|-|15
CASRPGLADPYEQYF
TGTGCCAGCAGACCTGGACTAGCGGACCCCTACGAGCAGTACTTC
>-|TRBV13|TRBJ1-1|-|15
CASSLGRGGGTEAFF
TGTGCCAGCAGCTTGGGTAGGGGAGGTGGCACTGAAGCTTTCTTT
>-|TRBV2|TRBJ2-5|-|12
CASSLPEETQYF
TGTGCCAGCAGCCTCCCGGAAGAGACCCAGTACTTC
>-|TRBV5-8|TRBJ2-7|-|16
CASSLVGVRGSYEQYF
TGTGCCAGCAGCTTGGTTGGAGTCCGAGGGTCCTACGAGCAGTACTTC
>-|TRBV4-3|TRBJ2-7|-|12
CASSLTGYEQYF
TGCGCCAGCAGCCTGACAGGCTACGAGCAGTACTTC
>TRBD1|TRBV7-9|TRBJ1-2|once|14
CASSAILDRGGYTF
TGTGCCAGCAGCGCTATACTAGACAGGGGAGGCTACACCTTC
>TRBD1|TRBV15|TRBJ2-3|-|15
CATSRRTGVTDTQYF
TGTGCCACCAGCAGGCGGACAGGGGTTACAGATACGCAGTATTTT
>-|TRBV30|TRBJ1-4|-|15
CAWSVTDRLDEKLFF
TGTGCCTGGAGTGTTACAGACAGGTTGGATGAAAAACTGTTTTTT
>-|TRBV5-5|TRBJ2-1|-|14
CASSFELERDEQFF
TGTGCCAGCAGCTTCGAGCTGGAGCGAGATGAGCAGTTCTTC
>-|TRBV19|TRBJ2-7|-|15
CASSISPGRHYEQYF
TGTGCCAGTAGTATATCACCAGGGAGGCACTACGAGCAGTACTTC
>-|TRBV7-9|TRBJ2-2|-|14
CASSLSGLTGELFF
TGTGCCAGCAGCTTATCGGGACTCACCGGGGAGCTGTTTTTT
>TRBD2|TRBV11-2|TRBJ2-5|-|14
CASSFTSGQETQYF
TGTGCCAGCAGCTTTACTAGCGGGCAAGAGACCCAGTACTTC
>TRBD2|TRBV7-7|TRBJ2-5|-|16
CASSLGVAGGQETQYF
TGTGCCAGCAGCTTAGGTGTAGCGGGGGGCCAAGAGACCCAGTACTTC
>-|TRBV27|TRBJ1-2|-|13
CASSLRQDYGYTF
TGTGCCAGCAGTTTACGACAGGACTATGGCTACACCTTC
>TRBD1|TRBV5-4|TRBJ2-5|-|18
CASSEIGQGAAFQETQYF
TGTGCCAGCAGCGAAATCGGACAGGGGGCAGCGTTCCAAGAGACCCAGTACTTC
>-|TRBV4-2|TRBJ1-3|-|15
CASSPGVNSGNTIYF
TGTGCCAGCAGCCCAGGGGTGAACTCTGGAAACACCATATATTTT